This note documents a single T cell receptor (beta chain) sequence. Antigen: not known. This sample is part of a study of shared clonotypes between healthy human individuals. Study results and limitations: Generation probabilities of non-shared clonotypes were lower (relative to those shared by all four donors). Owing to a small donor count, the genetic and exposure-history diversity represented was limited.

Germline V lookup: CDR1 MNHNY, CDR2 SVGAGI (reference sequence). This CDR3 contains 15 residues. With V trimmed by 2 bases and J by 4 bases, 3 bases remained unmatched. TCRdb's table, derived via immunoSEQ multiplex PCR, lists solely in-frame clones and lacks some. The sample holds some 1,400,000 clones; roughly 96% are singletons and the top ten take approximately 1.2%. Sample: naive CD4+ T cells sorted from blood. Regarding subset: CD45RA+ positively selected. This clonotype originated in a man in his thirties or forties in good health. J is TRBJ2-1 and V is TRBV6-6; 9 bases line up with TRBD2. CDR3 coding DNA: TGTGCCAGCAGTTACGGTAGCGGGAGTTACAATGAGCAGTTCTTC. Amino acids: CASSYGSGSYNEQFF.